This passage covers 29 T cell receptor beta chains from one sample sequenced in a study of blood T cell repertoires in COVID-19. Generated by immunoSEQ multiplex PCR, the TCRdb table keeps only in-frame clones and is missing some. The sample carries about 220,000 clones, around 86% recorded once. Sequencing was performed on peripheral blood. The source of these receptors is a woman older than 75 with COVID-19, enrolled during active disease.

This chain connects TRBV24-1 to TRBJ2-1; weak D call: TRBD2 (6 bases). Trimming took off 3 bases at V and 7 bases at J, with 15 bases between the two ends. The germline gives CDR1 KGHDR, CDR2 SFDVKD. The length of the CDR3 is 15 residues. Here the CDR3 DNA reads TGTGCCACCAGTGATCGTAGGTTGGAGGGAAATGAGCAGTTCTTC. It codes for CATSDRRLEGNEQFF.

The gene calls are TRBV7-9 and TRBJ2-7; 7 bases are shared with TRBD1. The CDR3 length is 14 residues. Germline lookup yields CDR1 SEHNR and CDR2 FQNEAQ (reference sequence). V lost 5 bases and J lost 3; bases outside the gene matches: 7. As DNA, the CDR3 is TGTGCCAGCAGCACAAGGGACAGATACTACGAGCAGTACTTC. Its translation is CASSTRDRYYEQYF.

This clone is a singleton in its sample. The chain's CDR3 is CASSTSGYEQYF. The CDR3 DNA reads as TGTGCCAGCAGTACTAGCGGCTACGAGCAGTACTTC. The rearrangement joins TRBV6-2 or TRBV6-3 to TRBJ2-7, with 8 bases identical to TRBD2. CDR1 and CDR2 (germline): MNHEY, SVGEGT. This CDR3 is built from 12 residues. The V segment lost 5 bases and the J segment 3 bases; nucleotides outside the gene matches: 0.

This chain uses TRBV5-1 with TRBJ1-1; TRBD1 matches 9 bases. V lost 4 bases to trimming and J lost 1 base; unmatched junction nucleotides: 2. CDR1 SGHRS and CDR2 YFSETQ come from the germline V gene. The CDR3 runs to 14 residues. CDR3 sequence reads: CASSPGQGNTEAFF. The CDR3 DNA sequence: TGCGCCAGCAGCCCGGGACAGGGGAACACTGAAGCTTTCTTT.

The chain carries TRBV5-1 and TRBJ1-2; 8 positions match TRBD1. V dropped 1 base and J dropped 6; count of bases not matched to a gene: 5. Germline CDR1 reads SGHRS; CDR2 reads YFSETQ. The CDR3 covers 14 residues. The CDR3 here is CASSLSGDRHGYTF. CDR3 coding DNA: TGCGCCAGCAGCTTGTCGGGGGACAGGCATGGCTACACCTTC.

This chain connects TRBV7-9 to TRBJ1-2, with a possible D match to TRBD1 (6 bases). The length of the CDR3 is 13 residues. Deletions cut 1 base from V and 7 bases from J, with 10 bases between. Germline V lookup: CDR1 SEHNR, CDR2 FQNEAQ (reference sequence). The CDR3 loop reads CASSLDTGLGYTF. CDR3 coding DNA: TGTGCCAGCAGCTTAGATACAGGGCTTGGCTACACCTTC.

The gene calls are TRBV6-5 and TRBJ1-1, with D unclear. The ends were cut back, 1 base at V and 1 base at J, with 13 bases in the middle. CDR3 size: 16 residues. The V gene's germline CDR1 is MNHEY and CDR2 SVGAGI. The CDR3 DNA reads as TGTGCCAGCAGTTACTGGGCGGGAGGAGGGAACACTGAAGCTTTCTTT. This encodes CASSYWAGGGNTEAFF.

The DNA for the CDR3 is TGCGCCAGCAGCCAAACGGGACTAGCAAGTTACGAGCAGTACTTC. Translated: CASSQTGLASYEQYF. This chain uses TRBV4-1 with TRBJ2-7, with 9 bases identical to TRBD2. CDR1 and CDR2 (germline): MGHRA, YSYEKL. The CDR3 is made up of 15 amino acids. J gave up 4 bases and V 2 bases, and 6 bases lay outside the gene matches.

CDR3 nucleotide sequence: TGTGCCAGCAGTACCCCCGGGACAGGGGGCAGGGGCTACACCTTC. Its protein is CASSTPGTGGRGYTF. This rearrangement joins TRBV27 to TRBJ1-2, with 12 bases identical to TRBD1. The CDR3 runs to 15 residues. The V segment lost 5 bases and the J segment 8 bases; nucleotides outside the gene matches: 9. The germline CDR1 and CDR2 sequences are MNHEY and SMNVEV (reference sequence).

The chain carries TRBV5-1 and TRBJ1-2; D call uncertain. The ends were cut back, 2 bases at V and 2 bases at J, with 7 bases in the middle. This CDR3 comprises 13 residues. CDR1 SGHRS and CDR2 YFSETQ come from the germline V gene. In DNA form, the CDR3 reads TGCGCCAGCAGCTTTGGGGAGAACTATGGCTACACCTTC. It codes for CASSFGENYGYTF.

This chain joins TRBV7-3 and TRBJ1-1, with 10 bases that match TRBD1. With V trimmed by 4 bases and J by 5 bases, 4 bases remained unmatched. Germline loops: CDR1 SGHTA, CDR2 FQGTGA. This CDR3 is 14 amino acids long. The DNA of the CDR3 is TGTGCCAGCAGCTCCGGGACAGGGGAGACTGAAGCTTTCTTT. This gives the protein CASSSGTGETEAFF.

This chain uses TRBV30 with TRBJ1-5, with D perhaps TRBD1 (6 bases). V lost 0 bases to trimming and J lost 1 base, with 10 bases between them. The CDR3 totals 15 residues. Germline assignment: CDR1 GTSNPN and CDR2 SVGIG (reference sequence). CDR3 sequence (DNA): TGTGCCTGGAGTGTCGGGGGGCCGAGCAATCAGCCCCAGCATTTT. It yields the protein CAWSVGGPSNQPQHF.

The chain has TRBV5-1 and TRBJ2-2; D might be TRBD2 (5 bases). This CDR3 is built from 16 residues. V gave up 5 bases and J gave up 2 bases, with 16 bases separating them. Germline V gives CDR1 SGHRS, CDR2 YFSETQ. The CDR3 reads CASSQEGASNTGELFF. CDR3 coding DNA: TGCGCCAGCAGTCAAGAGGGCGCTTCCAACACCGGGGAGCTGTTTTTT. Based on the CDR3 plus reference TRBV5-1 and TRBJ2-2, the full variable domain is KAGVTQTPRYLIKTRGQQVTLSCSPISGHRSVSWYQQTPGQGLQFLFEYFSETQRNKGNFPGRFSGRQFSNSRSEMNVSTLELGDSALYLCASSQEGASNTGELFFGEGSRLTVL.

The rearrangement joins TRBV27 to TRBJ1-1; no firm D call. The CDR3 has 15 residues. Trimming stripped 5 bases from V and 8 bases from J, with 21 bases between. The germline CDR1 and CDR2 sequences are MNHEY and SMNVEV (reference sequence). The CDR3 region is CASSTPGLPTGEAFF. As DNA, the CDR3 is TGTGCCAGCAGTACGCCCGGACTTCCTACGGGGGAAGCTTTCTTT.

This clone came up once. The CDR3 is CAWLNRGGGTDTQYF. CDR3 sequence (DNA): TGTGCCTGGCTCAACAGGGGCGGCGGCACAGATACGCAGTATTTT. The gene calls are TRBV30 and TRBJ2-3; 7 bases line up with TRBD1. Germline assignment: CDR1 GTSNPN and CDR2 SVGIG (reference sequence). The CDR3 contains 15 residues. The J segment lost 1 base and the V segment lost 5 bases, leaving 9 bases of the junction unmatched.

This chain connects TRBV25-1 to TRBJ1-1, with D possibly being TRBD1 (6 bases). Trimming removed 3 bases at V and 3 bases at J, with 8 bases between. Per the germline V gene, CDR1 is MGHDK and CDR2 is SYGVNS. CDR3 length: 13 residues. The CDR3 bases are TGTGCCAGCAGTGAGTACAGGGACACTGAAGCTTTCTTT. Amino acids: CASSEYRDTEAFF.

The CDR3 coding sequence is TGTGCCTGGAACTTGGGGACGGGACACGTCCATTTT. It is translated as CAWNLGTGHVHF. The rearrangement uses TRBV30 and TRBJ1-5, with a possible D match to TRBD1 (6 bases). Trimming removed 4 bases from V and 16 bases from J, with 20 bases in between. This CDR3 has 12 amino acids. Per the germline V gene, CDR1 is GTSNPN and CDR2 is SVGIG (reference sequence).

The gene calls are TRBV5-4 and TRBJ2-7; 8 bases are a match to TRBD1. The germline V gene has CDR1 SGHNT and CDR2 YYREEE (reference sequence). The length of the CDR3 is 17 residues. V shed 0 bases and J 4 bases; nucleotides not matched to a gene: 12. The CDR3 here is CASSLAPPGQGGYEQYF. For the CDR3, the DNA is TGTGCCAGCAGCTTGGCCCCGCCCGGACAGGGAGGATACGAGCAGTACTTC.

This clone turned up a few times. CDR3 amino acids: CASSPNGEETQYF. In DNA, the CDR3 is TGTGCCAGCTCCCCCAACGGGGAAGAGACCCAGTACTTC. The chain is built from TRBV18 and TRBJ2-5; D perhaps matches TRBD2 (5 bases). The CDR3 consists of 13 residues. Germline loops: CDR1 KGHSH, CDR2 LQKENI. Trimming left V 6 bases short and J 3 bases short, with 11 bases between.

The chain employs TRBV2 and TRBJ2-3, with D possibly being TRBD1 (6 bases). V was pared by 6 bases and J by 6 bases, with 19 bases between. The germline V gene has CDR1 SNHLY and CDR2 FYNNEI. The CDR3 consists of 15 residues. The CDR3 loop reads CASRDTGRVFDTQYF. CDR3 nucleotide sequence: TGTGCCAGCAGGGATACAGGGCGGGTGTTCGATACGCAGTATTTT.

This chain joins TRBV6-4 and TRBJ1-1, with D perhaps TRBD1 (5 bases). Trimming cost V 4 bases and J 6 bases, with 24 bases left between them. Germline CDR1 MRHNA, CDR2 SNTAGT. This CDR3 spans 17 amino acids. The CDR3 is CASSGPVGDYTLSEAFF. The CDR3 DNA reads as TGTGCCAGCAGTGGCCCCGTAGGGGATTATACACTTTCTGAAGCTTTCTTT.

The rearrangement uses TRBV5-6 and TRBJ1-1; the D is unclear. V was clipped by 6 bases and J by 3 bases, with 15 bases between them. CDR1 is SGHDT, CDR2 YYEEEE, per germline. The CDR3 runs 14 residues. The CDR3 sequence is CASTSGPRDTEAFF. The CDR3 DNA is TGTGCCAGCACCTCGGGCCCGCGGGACACTGAAGCTTTCTTT.

The V and J genes are TRBV7-9 and TRBJ2-7; 7 nucleotides agree with TRBD1. The J segment lost 6 bases and the V segment lost 4 bases, leaving 9 bases of the junction unmatched. The CDR3 has 14 amino acids. Germline CDR1 SEHNR, CDR2 FQNEAQ (reference sequence). In DNA, the CDR3 is TGTGCCAGCAGCTCCCAGACAGGGTGGAGCGAGCAGTACTTC. Translation gives CASSSQTGWSEQYF.

V usage is TRBV5-1 and J usage is TRBJ1-4; D perhaps matches TRBD1 (6 bases). V lost 4 bases, J lost 4 bases, and 11 bases lay in between. This CDR3 is built from 14 residues. The germline CDR1 and CDR2 sequences are SGHRS and YFSETQ. This CDR3 is CASSVGQYNEKLFF. The DNA of the CDR3 is TGCGCCAGCAGCGTAGGACAGTATAATGAAAAACTGTTTTTT.

V gene TRBV27 combines with J gene TRBJ1-1, with D perhaps TRBD1 (6 bases). The CDR3 totals 13 residues. V shed 5 bases and J shed 5 bases, with 12 bases lying between them. Germline V gene lookup returns CDR1 MNHEY and CDR2 SMNVEV (reference sequence). This CDR3 reads CASSPGEGTEAFF. The CDR3 DNA reads TGTGCCAGCAGTCCAGGGGAGGGGACTGAAGCTTTCTTT.

The chain links TRBV11-2 to TRBJ1-5; possible D gene TRBD1, 6 bases. V was clipped by 1 base and J by 7 bases, with 17 bases between them. The CDR3 loop spans 16 amino acids. Per the germline V gene, CDR1 is SGHAT and CDR2 is FQNNGV. The CDR3 DNA sequence: TGTGCCAGCAGCTTAGGGCCAGGGACACTCCAGCAGCCCCAGCATTTT. Protein product: CASSLGPGTLQQPQHF.

V gene TRBV11-2 combines with J gene TRBJ2-3, with TRBD1 matching over 7 bases. Per germline, CDR1 SGHAT and CDR2 FQNNGV. CDR3 length: 15 residues. V lost 0 bases and J lost 5; bases outside the gene matches: 5. The CDR3 region is CASSLEGQQRDTQYF. Here the CDR3 DNA reads TGTGCCAGCAGCTTAGAGGGACAGCAAAGAGATACGCAGTATTTT.

This clone was detected a few times. This chain connects TRBV3-1 (or the pseudogene TRBV3-2) to TRBJ1-3; D is unresolved. The CDR3 runs to 17 residues. Per germline, CDR1 LGHDT and CDR2 YNNKEL (reference sequence). With 1 base removed from V and 0 bases from J, the gap between germline ends came to 13 bases. The CDR3, as DNA: TGTGCCAGCAGCCAAGGCATCGGGGTATCCTCTGGAAACACCATATATTTT. This sequence encodes CASSQGIGVSSGNTIYF.

This clone was counted a few times. The chain couples TRBV28 to TRBJ1-5; no reliable D call. Germline CDR1 and CDR2: MDHEN and SYDVKM. The V gene lost 3 bases and the J gene lost 5 bases, with 14 bases spanning the gap. The CDR3 is made up of 15 amino acids. CDR3 DNA sequence: TGTGCCAGCAGTTTCCTGAGGGCGGCGCATCAGCCCCAGCATTTT. Residues: CASSFLRAAHQPQHF.